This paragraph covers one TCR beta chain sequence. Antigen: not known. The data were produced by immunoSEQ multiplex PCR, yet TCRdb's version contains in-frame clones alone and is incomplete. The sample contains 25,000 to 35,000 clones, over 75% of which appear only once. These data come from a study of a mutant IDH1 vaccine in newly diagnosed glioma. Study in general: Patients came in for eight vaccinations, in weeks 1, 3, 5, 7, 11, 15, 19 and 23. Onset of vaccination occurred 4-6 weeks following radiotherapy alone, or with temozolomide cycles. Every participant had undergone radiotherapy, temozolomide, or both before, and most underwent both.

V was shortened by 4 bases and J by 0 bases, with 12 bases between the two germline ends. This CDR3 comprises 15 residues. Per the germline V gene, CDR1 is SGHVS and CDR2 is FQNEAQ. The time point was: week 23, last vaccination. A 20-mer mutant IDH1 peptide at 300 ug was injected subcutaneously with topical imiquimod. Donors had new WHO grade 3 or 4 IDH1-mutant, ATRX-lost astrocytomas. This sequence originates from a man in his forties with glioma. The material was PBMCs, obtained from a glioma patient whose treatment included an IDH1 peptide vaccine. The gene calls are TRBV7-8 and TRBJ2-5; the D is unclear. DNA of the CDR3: TGTGCCAGCAGCTCCTCCGGGTTGTACCAAGAGACCCAGTACTTC. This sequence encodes CASSSSGLYQETQYF.